This T cell receptor (beta chain) was recorded in a study of graft-versus-host responses after intestinal transplantation. Study overall: For around 3 years after anti-thymocyte globulin induction, all recipients took tacrolimus and steroids.

Regarding this clone: The antigen is unknown.

Whole-study findings and limits: Early after transplant, HvG clones declined as circulating GvH clones peaked. The authors found GvH clones in recipient marrow, some appearing first in ileum or blood.

Germline values: CDR1 LGHNA, CDR2 YNFKEQ. The CDR3 contains 14 residues. Germline trimming cut 1 base from V and 6 bases from J; bases unmatched to any gene: 0. Profiling relied on immunoSEQ multiplex PCR, and the TCRdb table lists in-frame clones only, not all of them. The data contain roughly 70,000 clones, about 87% of them singletons. The sequences come from unstimulated CD4+ T cells sorted from spleen or lymph node cells, collected before transplant. This chain connects TRBV4-2 to TRBJ1-4; 9 nucleotides align to TRBD1. This TCR was recovered from a human donor who was the organ donor for an intestinal transplant. The CDR3 here is CASSQGDRDEKLFF. CDR3 nucleotides: TGTGCCAGCAGCCAAGGGGACAGGGATGAAAAACTGTTTTTT.